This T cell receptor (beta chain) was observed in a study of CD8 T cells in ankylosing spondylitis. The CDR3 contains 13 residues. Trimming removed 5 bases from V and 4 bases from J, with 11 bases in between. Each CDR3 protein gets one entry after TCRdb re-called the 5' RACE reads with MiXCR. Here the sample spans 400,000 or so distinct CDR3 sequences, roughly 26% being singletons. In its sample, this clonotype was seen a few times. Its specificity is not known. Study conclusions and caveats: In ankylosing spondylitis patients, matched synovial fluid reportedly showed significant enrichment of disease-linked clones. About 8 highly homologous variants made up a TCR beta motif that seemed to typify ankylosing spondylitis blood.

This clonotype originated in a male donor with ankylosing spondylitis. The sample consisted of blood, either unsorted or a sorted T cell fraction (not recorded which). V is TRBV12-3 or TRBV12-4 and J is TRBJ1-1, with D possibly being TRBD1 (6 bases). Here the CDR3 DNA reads TGTGCCAGCAGTATACAGGGATTCACTGAAGCTTTCTTT. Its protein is CASSIQGFTEAFF.